These T cell receptor beta chains were read from a single sample in a study of early T cells in non-severe SARS-CoV-2 infection. In TCRdb, the 5' RACE reads were re-called with MiXCR into one record per CDR3 protein. The data show under 90,000 distinct CDR3 sequences, around 15% seen once. The sample taken for sequencing was whole blood. These receptors were obtained from an adult who was a healthcare worker with PCR-confirmed SARS-CoV-2 infection or an uninfected control (not recorded which). The CDR3 runs from the conserved cysteine through the conserved F or W. D genes are given only for firm matches. The listing skips clone size in some rows; elsewhere it reads once, few, many or a size class.

v_gene: TRBV29-1
d_gene: -
j_gene: TRBJ1-2
abundance: -
CDR3nt: TGCAGCGTTGCCTTTGACAGCTATGGCTACACCTTC
CDR3aa: CSVAFDSYGYTF

v_gene: TRBV10-1
d_gene: TRBD2
j_gene: TRBJ2-1
abundance: few
CDR3nt: TGCGCCAGCAGTGACGCTCGGACTAGCGGGGGGCACACTAGCTCCTACAATGAGCAGTTCTTC
CDR3aa: CASSDARTSGGHTSSYNEQFF

v_gene: TRBV6-1
d_gene: -
j_gene: TRBJ1-5
abundance: many
CDR3nt: TGTGCCAGCAGTTCCAGGGTATATGGCAATCAGCCCCAGCATTTT
CDR3aa: CASSSRVYGNQPQHF

v_gene: TRBV7-2
d_gene: TRBD1
j_gene: TRBJ2-2
abundance: few
CDR3nt: TGTGCCAGCAGCTTAGTGAAGGGGGCGGACTCCGGGGAGCTGTTTTTT
CDR3aa: CASSLVKGADSGELFF

v_gene: TRBV6-6
d_gene: -
j_gene: TRBJ2-3
abundance: few
CDR3nt: TGTGCCAGCACCCGGGACTTAACAGATACGCAGTATTTT
CDR3aa: CASTRDLTDTQYF

v_gene: TRBV7-9
d_gene: -
j_gene: TRBJ2-2
abundance: few
CDR3nt: TGTGCCAGCAGCCCACGACAGTTCGCGAACACCGGGGAGCTGTTTTTT
CDR3aa: CASSPRQFANTGELFF

v_gene: TRBV19
d_gene: TRBD2
j_gene: TRBJ2-7
abundance: -
CDR3nt: TGTGCCAGTAATACCGGGACTAGCTCCTACGAGCAGTACTTC
CDR3aa: CASNTGTSSYEQYF

v_gene: TRBV5-1
d_gene: TRBD1
j_gene: TRBJ1-6
abundance: -
CDR3nt: TGCGCCAGCAGCAAAGGGACAGGGGATTTCTTTTCACCCCTCCACTTT
CDR3aa: CASSKGTGDFFSPLHF

v_gene: TRBV29-1
d_gene: -
j_gene: TRBJ2-4
abundance: few
CDR3nt: TGCAGCGTAGGCCGCGTTGAGGGTTCGGCCAAAAACATTCAGTACTTC
CDR3aa: CSVGRVEGSAKNIQYF

v_gene: TRBV3-2
d_gene: -
j_gene: TRBJ2-7
abundance: few
CDR3nt: TGTGCCAGCAGCCGGGGGGCAGCCTCCTACGAGCAGTACTTC
CDR3aa: CASSRGAASYEQYF

v_gene: TRBV28
d_gene: -
j_gene: TRBJ1-2
abundance: many
CDR3nt: TGTGCCAGCAGGATCACAGGGTCTAGAGGCTACACCTTC
CDR3aa: CASRITGSRGYTF

v_gene: TRBV11-3
d_gene: -
j_gene: TRBJ2-1
abundance: few
CDR3nt: TGTGCCAGCAGCTTAGCCGGTGCGATTGGCTCCTACAATGAGCAGTTCTTC
CDR3aa: CASSLAGAIGSYNEQFF

v_gene: TRBV5-1
d_gene: -
j_gene: TRBJ2-1
abundance: many
CDR3nt: TGCGCCAGCAGCTTGGCCGCCAGCCTGAGGGATGAGCAGTTCTTC
CDR3aa: CASSLAASLRDEQFF

v_gene: TRBV20-1
d_gene: -
j_gene: TRBJ2-7
abundance: few
CDR3nt: TGCAGTGCTAGATCCCCCGCCGGGTTGAACGAGCAGTACTTC
CDR3aa: CSARSPAGLNEQYF

v_gene: TRBV28
d_gene: -
j_gene: TRBJ2-7
abundance: few
CDR3nt: TGTGCCAGCAGGGAGACTGTGACCTACGAGCAGTACTTC
CDR3aa: CASRETVTYEQYF

v_gene: TRBV6-1
d_gene: -
j_gene: TRBJ2-6
abundance: -
CDR3nt: TGTGCCAGCAGTATGATACAGAGCTCTGGGGCCAACGTCCTGACTTTC
CDR3aa: CASSMIQSSGANVLTF

v_gene: TRBV6-2/TRBV6-3
d_gene: -
j_gene: TRBJ2-7
abundance: few
CDR3nt: TGTGCCAGCAGTTCCTCTTTAAGGACCCTCGGCGAGCAGTACTTC
CDR3aa: CASSSSLRTLGEQYF

v_gene: TRBV10-1
d_gene: -
j_gene: TRBJ1-5
abundance: -
CDR3nt: TGCGCCAGCAGTGAGTCGGGCCAGCCCCAGCATTTT
CDR3aa: CASSESGQPQHF

v_gene: TRBV6-6
d_gene: TRBD1
j_gene: TRBJ1-3
abundance: few
CDR3nt: TGTGCCAGCAGTTCTCCCGGGACAGGGGAGGACACCATATATTTT
CDR3aa: CASSSPGTGEDTIYF

v_gene: TRBV5-4
d_gene: TRBD1
j_gene: TRBJ2-5
abundance: -
CDR3nt: TGTGCCAGCAGCTTCGGGACAGGGGTGGAGACCCAGTACTTC
CDR3aa: CASSFGTGVETQYF

v_gene: TRBV27
d_gene: -
j_gene: TRBJ2-7
abundance: few
CDR3nt: TGTGCCAGCAGTTTAAGGTTGAGGCTGGGTCTGGGACACGAGCAGTACTTC
CDR3aa: CASSLRLRLGLGHEQYF

v_gene: TRBV6-6
d_gene: TRBD2
j_gene: TRBJ2-1
abundance: -
CDR3nt: TGTGCCAGCAGTTACCAGCGGGGGGGCCTGATATCTTACAATGAGCAGTTCTTC
CDR3aa: CASSYQRGGLISYNEQFF

v_gene: TRBV12-3/TRBV12-4
d_gene: TRBD1
j_gene: TRBJ2-7
abundance: -
CDR3nt: TGTGCCAGTAATCCAGGGGGCGCGTACGAGCAGTACTTC
CDR3aa: CASNPGGAYEQYF

v_gene: TRBV29-1
d_gene: -
j_gene: TRBJ1-1
abundance: once
CDR3nt: TGCAGCGTTCTCGGTATGGCTGAAGCTTTCTTT
CDR3aa: CSVLGMAEAFF

v_gene: TRBV6-2/TRBV6-3
d_gene: -
j_gene: TRBJ2-2
abundance: medium-sized
CDR3nt: TGTGCCAGCAGGACCGGAGACGGCGGGGAGCTGTTTTTT
CDR3aa: CASRTGDGGELFF

v_gene: TRBV6-1
d_gene: -
j_gene: TRBJ1-3
abundance: few
CDR3nt: TGTGCCAGCAGTGATCCGGACAGACCTGGAAACACCATATATTTT
CDR3aa: CASSDPDRPGNTIYF

v_gene: TRBV12-3/TRBV12-4
d_gene: TRBD2
j_gene: TRBJ2-7
abundance: -
CDR3nt: TGTGCCAGCAGGCGGGGGACTAGCGGGGTGTACGGGCAGTACTTC
CDR3aa: CASRRGTSGVYGQYF

v_gene: TRBV6-5
d_gene: TRBD2
j_gene: TRBJ2-7
abundance: -
CDR3nt: TGTGCCAGCAGTTTCGGGACTAGCGGAGGCTACGAGCAGTACTTC
CDR3aa: CASSFGTSGGYEQYF

v_gene: TRBV7-9
d_gene: -
j_gene: TRBJ2-7
abundance: many
CDR3nt: TGTGCCAGCAGCACCGTCTACGAGCAGTACTTC
CDR3aa: CASSTVYEQYF

v_gene: TRBV28
d_gene: -
j_gene: TRBJ2-1
abundance: -
CDR3nt: TGTGCCAGCAGTTTACTCTCGGGGCAGGGTCAAAGGAATGAGCAGTTCTTC
CDR3aa: CASSLLSGQGQRNEQFF

v_gene: TRBV28
d_gene: -
j_gene: TRBJ1-5
abundance: -
CDR3nt: TGTGCCAGCAGCACACAGTCGGGCCTTAGTAAGCCCCAGCATTTT
CDR3aa: CASSTQSGLSKPQHF

v_gene: TRBV4-3
d_gene: -
j_gene: TRBJ1-6
abundance: -
CDR3nt: TGCGCCAGCAGCCAAGAACACGGCAGAAATGATAATTCACCCCTCCACTTT
CDR3aa: CASSQEHGRNDNSPLHF

v_gene: TRBV3-1
d_gene: -
j_gene: TRBJ1-6
abundance: -
CDR3nt: TGTGCCAGCAGCCAAGAAGGGCAGATCTATAATTCACCCCTCCACTTT
CDR3aa: CASSQEGQIYNSPLHF

v_gene: TRBV20-1
d_gene: -
j_gene: TRBJ2-1
abundance: few
CDR3nt: TGCAGTGCTACCTTCAAGAGGGCAGACTCCTACAATGAGCAGTTCTTC
CDR3aa: CSATFKRADSYNEQFF

v_gene: TRBV28
d_gene: -
j_gene: TRBJ1-1
abundance: -
CDR3nt: TGTGCCAGCAGTTGGGTCCTGAACACTGAAGCTTTCTTT
CDR3aa: CASSWVLNTEAFF

v_gene: TRBV7-4
d_gene: -
j_gene: TRBJ1-1
abundance: -
CDR3nt: TGTGCCAGCAGCCAACTTGACACTGAAGCTTTCTTT
CDR3aa: CASSQLDTEAFF

v_gene: TRBV2
d_gene: -
j_gene: TRBJ2-5
abundance: -
CDR3nt: TGTGCCAGCAGTGAAAGGCTCGGACAAGAGACCCAGTACTTC
CDR3aa: CASSERLGQETQYF

v_gene: TRBV20-1
d_gene: -
j_gene: TRBJ2-1
abundance: -
CDR3nt: TGCAGTGCCGCGGGACTGGGGGGCAATGAGCAGTTCTTC
CDR3aa: CSAAGLGGNEQFF

v_gene: TRBV9
d_gene: -
j_gene: TRBJ1-1
abundance: once
CDR3nt: TGTGCCAGCAGCGCGCTCCAGACAGGGAACACTGAAGCTTTCTTT
CDR3aa: CASSALQTGNTEAFF

v_gene: TRBV10-3
d_gene: -
j_gene: TRBJ2-3
abundance: -
CDR3nt: TGTGCCATCAGTGAGTCTAGCTCCGGCACAGATACGCAGTATTTT
CDR3aa: CAISESSSGTDTQYF

v_gene: TRBV11-2
d_gene: -
j_gene: TRBJ1-2
abundance: -
CDR3nt: TGTGCCAGCAGGAAGAACTATGGCTACACCTTC
CDR3aa: CASRKNYGYTF

v_gene: TRBV6-2/TRBV6-3
d_gene: TRBD1
j_gene: TRBJ1-2
abundance: -
CDR3nt: TGTGCCAGCAGAATCCCGACAGGGTATCGTGGCTACACCTTC
CDR3aa: CASRIPTGYRGYTF

v_gene: TRBV12-3/TRBV12-4
d_gene: -
j_gene: TRBJ2-7
abundance: few
CDR3nt: TGTGCCAGCAGTTTAGGGCAGCCCTACGAGCAGTACTTC
CDR3aa: CASSLGQPYEQYF

v_gene: TRBV13
d_gene: -
j_gene: TRBJ2-3
abundance: -
CDR3nt: TGTGCCAGCGAAGAAACCGGGACGGTAAATACGCAGTATTTT
CDR3aa: CASEETGTVNTQYF

v_gene: TRBV29-1
d_gene: TRBD2
j_gene: TRBJ2-1
abundance: many
CDR3nt: TGCAGCGTTGAAGATAAGGGAGGGTCTGGCAATGAGCAGTTCTTC
CDR3aa: CSVEDKGGSGNEQFF

v_gene: TRBV10-3
d_gene: -
j_gene: TRBJ2-1
abundance: -
CDR3nt: TGTGCCATGGCAGACCCGAGATTGAGGAATGAGCAGTTCTTC
CDR3aa: CAMADPRLRNEQFF

v_gene: TRBV27
d_gene: -
j_gene: TRBJ1-2
abundance: -
CDR3nt: TGTGCCAGCAGTTTACGCGGACTTGAGGGCTACACCTTC
CDR3aa: CASSLRGLEGYTF

v_gene: TRBV12-3/TRBV12-4
d_gene: -
j_gene: TRBJ1-1
abundance: -
CDR3nt: TGTGCCAGCAGTTTGGGGACTGCGAACACTGAAGCTTTCTTT
CDR3aa: CASSLGTANTEAFF

v_gene: TRBV6-5
d_gene: -
j_gene: TRBJ1-1
abundance: many
CDR3nt: TGTGCCAGCAGTTACTCGCTATGGGCGGAGAACACTGAAGCTTTCTTT
CDR3aa: CASSYSLWAENTEAFF

v_gene: TRBV5-1
d_gene: TRBD1
j_gene: TRBJ1-6
abundance: -
CDR3nt: TGCGCCAGCAGCTTGGAGGACAGGGAGAATTCACCCCTCCACTTT
CDR3aa: CASSLEDRENSPLHF

v_gene: TRBV20-1
d_gene: TRBD2
j_gene: TRBJ2-3
abundance: few
CDR3nt: TGCAGTGCTAGTAGCTGGACTAGCGGGGGCAGCACAGATACGCAGTATTTT
CDR3aa: CSASSWTSGGSTDTQYF

v_gene: TRBV20-1
d_gene: -
j_gene: TRBJ1-4
abundance: -
CDR3nt: TGCAGTGCTAGAGATAGGGGGAACCCCGCAACTAATGAAAAACTGTTTTTT
CDR3aa: CSARDRGNPATNEKLFF

v_gene: TRBV29-1
d_gene: TRBD2
j_gene: TRBJ2-7
abundance: few
CDR3nt: TGCAGCGTTGAAGGGACTAGCGGGGGCCTTAGCTCCTACGAGCAGTACTTC
CDR3aa: CSVEGTSGGLSSYEQYF

v_gene: TRBV20-1
d_gene: TRBD1
j_gene: TRBJ2-2
abundance: -
CDR3nt: TGCAGTGCCCCCGGACAGGGGAACACCGGGGAGCTGTTTTTT
CDR3aa: CSAPGQGNTGELFF